The rows below give T cell receptor beta chains drawn from one sample of a study of CD8 T cells in ankylosing spondylitis. TCRdb independently ran MiXCR on the 5' RACE reads; one entry per CDR3 protein. The profile shows approximately 400,000 distinct CDR3 sequences, more than 25% of them singletons. The sequenced sample consisted of blood, either unsorted or a sorted T cell fraction (not recorded which). These receptors were obtained from a male donor with ankylosing spondylitis. Each CDR3 is given with its conserved first and last residue. The order of the fields is clone size, J gene, D gene, V gene, CDR3 protein, CDR3 DNA. A D gene is named only where the DNA matches it firmly. Size tells how often a clone was seen (once, few, many) or the class of an expanded clone, and some rows leave it out.

size: -
J: TRBJ2-1
D: TRBD2
V: TRBV28
CDR3: CASSLRSRGARDEQFF
DNA: TGTGCCAGCAGTTTACGCTCGCGGGGGGCCCGGGATGAGCAGTTCTTC

size: many
J: TRBJ1-1
D: -
V: TRBV6-1
CDR3: CASSVRGTIEAFF
DNA: TGTGCCAGCAGTGTTAGGGGGACCATTGAAGCTTTCTTT

size: -
J: TRBJ2-5
D: -
V: TRBV3-1
CDR3: CASSHPEGQETQYF
DNA: TGTGCCAGCAGCCATCCGGAGGGACAAGAGACCCAGTACTTC

size: -
J: TRBJ1-5
D: -
V: TRBV7-2
CDR3: CASSLGHRSNQPQHF
DNA: TGTGCCAGCAGCCTGGGACACCGTAGCAATCAGCCCCAGCATTTT

size: many
J: TRBJ2-5
D: -
V: TRBV3-1
CDR3: CASSQESVHGTQYF
DNA: TGTGCCAGCAGCCAAGAAAGCGTCCATGGGACCCAGTACTTC

size: -
J: TRBJ2-5
D: -
V: TRBV7-2
CDR3: CASSLAVTEETQYF
DNA: TGTGCCAGCAGCTTAGCGGTCACCGAAGAGACCCAGTACTTC

size: few
J: TRBJ1-5
D: -
V: TRBV7-2
CDR3: CASSLPGPNQPQHF
DNA: TGTGCCAGCAGCTTACCAGGGCCAAATCAGCCCCAGCATTTT

size: few
J: TRBJ2-5
D: -
V: TRBV20-1
CDR3: CSAWKETQYF
DNA: TGCAGTGCGTGGAAAGAGACCCAGTACTTC

size: -
J: TRBJ2-7
D: -
V: TRBV29-1
CDR3: CSVVVVMGNEQYF
DNA: TGCAGCGTTGTTGTGGTCATGGGTAACGAGCAGTACTTC

size: -
J: TRBJ1-1
D: -
V: TRBV6-1
CDR3: CASSELRGSTEAFF
DNA: TGTGCCAGCAGTGAACTCAGGGGTTCCACTGAAGCTTTCTTT